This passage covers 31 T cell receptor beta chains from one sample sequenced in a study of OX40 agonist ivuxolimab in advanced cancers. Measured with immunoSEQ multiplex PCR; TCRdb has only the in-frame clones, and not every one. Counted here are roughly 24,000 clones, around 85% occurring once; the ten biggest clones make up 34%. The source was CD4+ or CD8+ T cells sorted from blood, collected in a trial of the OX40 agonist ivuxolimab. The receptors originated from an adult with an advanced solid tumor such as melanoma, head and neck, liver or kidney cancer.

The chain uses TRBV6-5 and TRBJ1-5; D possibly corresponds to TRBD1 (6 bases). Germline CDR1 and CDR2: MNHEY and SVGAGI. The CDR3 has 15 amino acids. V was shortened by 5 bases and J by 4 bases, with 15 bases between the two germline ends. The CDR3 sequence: CASSATLDRNQPQHF. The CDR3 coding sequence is TGTGCCAGCAGTGCCACCTTGGACAGAAATCAGCCCCAGCATTTT.

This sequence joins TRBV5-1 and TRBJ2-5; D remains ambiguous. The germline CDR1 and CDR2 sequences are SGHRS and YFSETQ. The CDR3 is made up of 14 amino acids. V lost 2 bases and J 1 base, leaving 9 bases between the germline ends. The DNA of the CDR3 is TGCGCCAGCAGCTTCTACACAAGCCAAGAGACCCAGTACTTC. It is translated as CASSFYTSQETQYF. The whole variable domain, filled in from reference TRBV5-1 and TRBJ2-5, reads KAGVTQTPRYLIKTRGQQVTLSCSPISGHRSVSWYQQTPGQGLQFLFEYFSETQRNKGNFPGRFSGRQFSNSRSEMNVSTLELGDSALYLCASSFYTSQETQYFGPGTRLLVL.

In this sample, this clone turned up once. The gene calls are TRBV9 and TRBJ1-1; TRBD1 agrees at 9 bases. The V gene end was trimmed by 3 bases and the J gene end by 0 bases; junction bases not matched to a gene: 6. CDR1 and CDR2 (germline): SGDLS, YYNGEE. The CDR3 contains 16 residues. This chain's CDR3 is CASSAPGQGMNTEAFF. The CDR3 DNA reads TGTGCCAGCAGCGCTCCGGGACAGGGAATGAACACTGAAGCTTTCTTT.

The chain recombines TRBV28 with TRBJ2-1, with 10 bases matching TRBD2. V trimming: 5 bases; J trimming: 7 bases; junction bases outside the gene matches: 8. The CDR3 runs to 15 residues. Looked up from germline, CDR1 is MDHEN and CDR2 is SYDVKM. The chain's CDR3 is CASSPLAGEGNEQFF. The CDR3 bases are TGTGCCAGCAGTCCCCTAGCGGGAGAGGGGAATGAGCAGTTCTTC.

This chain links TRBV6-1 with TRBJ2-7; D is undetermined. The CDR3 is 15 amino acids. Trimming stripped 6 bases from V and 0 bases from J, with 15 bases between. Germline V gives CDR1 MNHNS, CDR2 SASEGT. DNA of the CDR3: TGTGCCAGCAGAAATACAGAGATAACCTCCTACGAGCAGTACTTC. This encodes CASRNTEITSYEQYF.

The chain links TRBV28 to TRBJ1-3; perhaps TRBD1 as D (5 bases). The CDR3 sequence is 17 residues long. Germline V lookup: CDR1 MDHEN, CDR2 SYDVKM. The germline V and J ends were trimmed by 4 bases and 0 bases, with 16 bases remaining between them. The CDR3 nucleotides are TGTGCCAGCAGTTCCACCTGGGGACTGAGCTCTGGAAACACCATATATTTT. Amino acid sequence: CASSSTWGLSSGNTIYF.

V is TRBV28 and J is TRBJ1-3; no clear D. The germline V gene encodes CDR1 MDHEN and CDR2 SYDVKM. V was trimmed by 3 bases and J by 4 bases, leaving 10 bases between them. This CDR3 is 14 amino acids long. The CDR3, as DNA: TGTGCCAGCAGTTTCGGTGGAACCGGAAACACCATATATTTT. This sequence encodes CASSFGGTGNTIYF. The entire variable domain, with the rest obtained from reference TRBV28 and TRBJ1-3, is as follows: DVKVTQSSRYLVKRTGEKVFLECVQDMDHENMFWYRQDPGLGLRLIYFSYDVKMKEKGDIPEGYSVSREKKERFSLILESASTNQTSMYLCASSFGGTGNTIYFGEGSWLTVV.

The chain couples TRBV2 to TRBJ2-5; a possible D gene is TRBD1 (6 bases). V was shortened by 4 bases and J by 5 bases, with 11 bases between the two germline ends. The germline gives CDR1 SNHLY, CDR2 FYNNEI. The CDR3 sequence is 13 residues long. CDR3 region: CASSGQGWETQYF. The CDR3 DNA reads TGTGCCAGCAGTGGGCAGGGGTGGGAGACCCAGTACTTC.

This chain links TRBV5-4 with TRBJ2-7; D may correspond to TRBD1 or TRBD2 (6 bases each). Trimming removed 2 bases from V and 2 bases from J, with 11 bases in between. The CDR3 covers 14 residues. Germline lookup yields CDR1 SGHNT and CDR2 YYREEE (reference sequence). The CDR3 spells CASSFEGGPYEQYF. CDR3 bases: TGTGCCAGCAGCTTCGAGGGGGGACCCTACGAGCAGTACTTC.

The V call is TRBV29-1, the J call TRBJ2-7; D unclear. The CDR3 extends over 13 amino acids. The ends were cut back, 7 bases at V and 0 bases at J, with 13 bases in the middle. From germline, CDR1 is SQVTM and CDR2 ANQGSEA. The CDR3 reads CSALWADSYEQYF. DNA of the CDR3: TGCAGCGCTTTGTGGGCGGACTCCTACGAGCAGTACTTC.

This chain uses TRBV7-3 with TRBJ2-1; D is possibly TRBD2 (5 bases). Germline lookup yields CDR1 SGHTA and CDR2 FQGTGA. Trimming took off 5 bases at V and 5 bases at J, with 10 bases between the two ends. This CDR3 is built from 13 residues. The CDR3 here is CASSPDYNNEQFF. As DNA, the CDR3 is TGTGCCAGCAGCCCAGACTACAACAATGAGCAGTTCTTC.

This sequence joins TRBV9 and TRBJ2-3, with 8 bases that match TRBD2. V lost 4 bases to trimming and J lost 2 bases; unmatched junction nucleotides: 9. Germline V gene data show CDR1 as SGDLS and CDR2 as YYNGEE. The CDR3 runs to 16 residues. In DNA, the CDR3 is TGTGCCAGCAGCCTAGGGACTAGTGGGTACACAGATACGCAGTATTTT. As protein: CASSLGTSGYTDTQYF.

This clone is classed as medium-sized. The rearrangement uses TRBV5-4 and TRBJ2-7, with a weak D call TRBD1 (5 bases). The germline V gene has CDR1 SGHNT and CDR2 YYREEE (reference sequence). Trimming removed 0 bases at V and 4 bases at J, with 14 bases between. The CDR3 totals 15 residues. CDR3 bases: TGTGCCAGCAGCTTGGGGGGCCCGGGCGGTTACGAGCAGTACTTC. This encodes CASSLGGPGGYEQYF.

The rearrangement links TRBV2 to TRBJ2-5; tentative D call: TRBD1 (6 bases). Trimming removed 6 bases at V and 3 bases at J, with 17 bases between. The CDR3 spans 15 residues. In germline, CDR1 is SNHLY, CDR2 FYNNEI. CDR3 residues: CASSPGTTPKETQYF. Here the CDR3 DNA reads TGTGCCAGCAGCCCCGGGACAACCCCGAAAGAGACCCAGTACTTC.

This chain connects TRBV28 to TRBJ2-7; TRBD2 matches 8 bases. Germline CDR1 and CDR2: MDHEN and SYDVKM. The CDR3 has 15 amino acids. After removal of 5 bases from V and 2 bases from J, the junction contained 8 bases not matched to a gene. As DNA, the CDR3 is TGTGCCAGCAGTACCCCCCTAGCGGGCCCCTACGAGCAGTACTTC. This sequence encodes CASSTPLAGPYEQYF.

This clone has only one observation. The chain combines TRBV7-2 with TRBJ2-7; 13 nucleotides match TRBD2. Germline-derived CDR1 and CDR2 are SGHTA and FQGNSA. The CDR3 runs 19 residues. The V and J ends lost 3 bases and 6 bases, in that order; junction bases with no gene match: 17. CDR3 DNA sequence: TGTGCCAGCAGCTTCTGGACTAGCGGGAGTCCAAACAAGCTAAGCGAGCAGTACTTC. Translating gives CASSFWTSGSPNKLSEQYF.

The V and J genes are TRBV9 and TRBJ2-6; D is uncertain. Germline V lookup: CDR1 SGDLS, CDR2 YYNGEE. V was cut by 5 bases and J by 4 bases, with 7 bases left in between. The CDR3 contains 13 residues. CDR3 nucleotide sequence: TGTGCCAGCAGTACTGCCGGGGCCAACGTCCTGACTTTC. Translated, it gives CASSTAGANVLTF.

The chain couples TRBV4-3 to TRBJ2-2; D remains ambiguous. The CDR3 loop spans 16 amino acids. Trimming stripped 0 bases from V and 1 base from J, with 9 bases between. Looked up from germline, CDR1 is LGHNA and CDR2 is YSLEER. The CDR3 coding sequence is TGCGCCAGCAGCCAAGACTGGCTGATGAACACCGGGGAGCTGTTTTTT. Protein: CASSQDWLMNTGELFF.

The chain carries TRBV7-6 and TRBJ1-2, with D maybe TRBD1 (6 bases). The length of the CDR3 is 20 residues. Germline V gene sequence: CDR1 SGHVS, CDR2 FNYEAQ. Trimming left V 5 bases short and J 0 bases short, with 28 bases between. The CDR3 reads CASSPKNSGYVGHTNYGYTF. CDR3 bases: TGTGCCAGCAGCCCGAAAAACTCGGGTTACGTGGGACACACTAACTATGGCTACACCTTC.

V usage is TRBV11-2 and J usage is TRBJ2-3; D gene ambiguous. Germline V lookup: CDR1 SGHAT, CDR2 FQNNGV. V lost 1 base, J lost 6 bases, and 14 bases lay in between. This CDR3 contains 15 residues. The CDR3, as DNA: TGTGCCAGCAGCTTAGGGTTGGGTTCAACTGATACGCAGTATTTT. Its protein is CASSLGLGSTDTQYF.

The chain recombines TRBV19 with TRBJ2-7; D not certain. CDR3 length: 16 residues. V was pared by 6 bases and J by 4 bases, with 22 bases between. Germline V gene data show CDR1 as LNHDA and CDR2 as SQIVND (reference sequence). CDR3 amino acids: CASSLVGPVTLYEQYF. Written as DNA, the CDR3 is TGTGCCAGTAGCCTAGTAGGACCGGTGACACTTTACGAGCAGTACTTC. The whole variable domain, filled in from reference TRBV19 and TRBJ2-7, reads DGGITQSPKYLFRKEGQNVTLSCEQNLNHDAMYWYRQDPGQGLRLIYYSQIVNDFQKGDIAEGYSVSREKKESFPLTVTSAQKNPTAFYLCASSLVGPVTLYEQYFGPGTRLTVT.

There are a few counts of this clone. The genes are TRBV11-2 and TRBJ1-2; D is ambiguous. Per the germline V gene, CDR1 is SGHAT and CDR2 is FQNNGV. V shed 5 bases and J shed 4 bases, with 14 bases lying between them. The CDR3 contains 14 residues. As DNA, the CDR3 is TGTGCCAGCAGCAGACCCGGGCTAGGCTATGGCTACACCTTC. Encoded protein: CASSRPGLGYGYTF.

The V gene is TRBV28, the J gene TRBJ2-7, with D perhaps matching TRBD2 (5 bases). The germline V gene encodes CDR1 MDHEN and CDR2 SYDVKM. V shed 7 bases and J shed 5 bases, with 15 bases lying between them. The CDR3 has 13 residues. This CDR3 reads CASMRAPLHEQYF. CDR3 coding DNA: TGTGCCAGCATGAGGGCCCCTCTCCACGAGCAGTACTTC.

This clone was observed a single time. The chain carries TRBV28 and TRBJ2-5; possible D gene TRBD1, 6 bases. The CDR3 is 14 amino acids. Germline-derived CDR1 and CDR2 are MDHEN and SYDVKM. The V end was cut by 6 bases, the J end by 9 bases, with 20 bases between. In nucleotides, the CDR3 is TGTGCCAGCAGGAAGACAGGATCCTCCTCCCCCCAGTACTTC. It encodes CASRKTGSSSPQYF.

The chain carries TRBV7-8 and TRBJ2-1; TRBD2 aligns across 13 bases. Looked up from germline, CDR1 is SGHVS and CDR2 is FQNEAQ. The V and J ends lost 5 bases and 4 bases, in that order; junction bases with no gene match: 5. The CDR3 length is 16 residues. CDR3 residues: CASSLTSGGWYNEQFF. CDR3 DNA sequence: TGTGCCAGCAGCCTGACTAGCGGGGGGTGGTACAATGAGCAGTTCTTC. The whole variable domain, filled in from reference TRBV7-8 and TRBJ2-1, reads GAGVSQSPRYKVAKRGQDVALRCDPISGHVSLFWYQQALGQGPEFLTYFQNEAQLDKSGLPSDRFFAERPEGSVSTLKIQRTQQEDSAVYLCASSLTSGGWYNEQFFGPGTRLTVL.

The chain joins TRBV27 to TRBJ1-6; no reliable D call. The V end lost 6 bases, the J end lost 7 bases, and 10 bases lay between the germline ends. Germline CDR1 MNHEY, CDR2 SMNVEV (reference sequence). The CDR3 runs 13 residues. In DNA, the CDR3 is TGTGCCAGCAGCCTTATAATGAATTCACCCCTCCACTTT. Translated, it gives CASSLIMNSPLHF.

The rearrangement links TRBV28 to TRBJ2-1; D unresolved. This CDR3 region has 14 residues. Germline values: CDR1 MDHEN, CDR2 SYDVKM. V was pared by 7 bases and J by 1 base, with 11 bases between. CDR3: CASTKDISYNEQFF. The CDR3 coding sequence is TGTGCCAGCACCAAAGACATATCCTACAATGAGCAGTTCTTC.

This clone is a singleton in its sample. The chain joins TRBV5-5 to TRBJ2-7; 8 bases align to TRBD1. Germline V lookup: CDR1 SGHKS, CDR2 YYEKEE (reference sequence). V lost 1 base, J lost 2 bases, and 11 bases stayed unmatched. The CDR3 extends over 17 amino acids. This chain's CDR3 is CASSLSRRTGMTYEQYF. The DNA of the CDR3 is TGTGCCAGCAGCTTGTCCCGGAGGACAGGGATGACCTACGAGCAGTACTTC.

Here the CDR3 DNA reads TGTGCCAGCAGCGAGGTCCTAGCGGGATCACACTACGAGCAGTACTTC. This codes for CASSEVLAGSHYEQYF. The rearrangement uses TRBV7-9 and TRBJ2-7, with 9 bases matching TRBD2. The CDR3 extends over 16 amino acids. Losses at the gene ends were 5 bases for V and 3 bases for J; bases not matched to a gene: 11. CDR1 is SEHNR, CDR2 FQNEAQ, per germline (reference sequence).

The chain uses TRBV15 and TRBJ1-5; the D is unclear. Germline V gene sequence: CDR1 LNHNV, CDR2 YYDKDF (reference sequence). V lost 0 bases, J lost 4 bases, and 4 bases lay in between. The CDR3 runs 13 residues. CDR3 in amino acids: CATSREGNQPQHF. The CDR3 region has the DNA TGTGCCACCAGCAGAGAGGGGAATCAGCCCCAGCATTTT.

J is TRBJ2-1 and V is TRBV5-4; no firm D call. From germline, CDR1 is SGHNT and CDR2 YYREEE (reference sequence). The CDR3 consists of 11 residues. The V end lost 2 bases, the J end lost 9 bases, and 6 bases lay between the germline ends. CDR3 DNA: TGTGCCAGCAGCTTTAATGCTGAGCAGTTCTTC. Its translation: CASSFNAEQFF.